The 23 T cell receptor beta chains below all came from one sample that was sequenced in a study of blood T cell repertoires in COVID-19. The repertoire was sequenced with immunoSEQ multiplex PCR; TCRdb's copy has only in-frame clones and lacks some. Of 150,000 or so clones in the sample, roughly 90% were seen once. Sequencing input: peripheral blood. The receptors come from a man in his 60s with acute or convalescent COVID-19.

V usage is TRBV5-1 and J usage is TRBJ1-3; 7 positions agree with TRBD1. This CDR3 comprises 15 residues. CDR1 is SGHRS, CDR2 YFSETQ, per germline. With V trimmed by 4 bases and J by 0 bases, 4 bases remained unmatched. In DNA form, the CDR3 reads TGCGCCAGCAGCCAGGGGGTATACTCTGGAAACACCATATATTTT. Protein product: CASSQGVYSGNTIYF.

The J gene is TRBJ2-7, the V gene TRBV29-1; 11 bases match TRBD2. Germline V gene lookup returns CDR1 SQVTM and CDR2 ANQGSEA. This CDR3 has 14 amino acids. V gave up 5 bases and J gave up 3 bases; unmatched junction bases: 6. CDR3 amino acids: CSVRLAGTLYEQYF. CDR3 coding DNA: TGCAGCGTTCGACTAGCGGGGACCCTCTACGAGCAGTACTTC.

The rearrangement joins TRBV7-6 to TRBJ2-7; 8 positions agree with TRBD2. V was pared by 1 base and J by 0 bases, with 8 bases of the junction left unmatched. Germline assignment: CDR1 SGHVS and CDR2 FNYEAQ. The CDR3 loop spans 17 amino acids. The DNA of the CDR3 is TGTGCCAGCAGCTTAGGGCTCTCGGGACTAGGCTCCTACGAGCAGTACTTC. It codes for CASSLGLSGLGSYEQYF.

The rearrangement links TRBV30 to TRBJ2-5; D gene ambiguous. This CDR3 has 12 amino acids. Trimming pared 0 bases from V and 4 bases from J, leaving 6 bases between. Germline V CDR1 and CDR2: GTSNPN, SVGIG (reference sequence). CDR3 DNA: TGTGCCTGGAGTGTTTCAGGAGAGACCCAGTACTTC. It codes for CAWSVSGETQYF.

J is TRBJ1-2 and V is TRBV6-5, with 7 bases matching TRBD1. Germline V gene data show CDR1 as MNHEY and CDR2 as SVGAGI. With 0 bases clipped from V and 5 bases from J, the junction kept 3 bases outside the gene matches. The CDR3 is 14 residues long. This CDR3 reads CASSYSRQGYGYTF. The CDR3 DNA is TGTGCCAGCAGTTACTCACGACAGGGTTATGGCTACACCTTC.

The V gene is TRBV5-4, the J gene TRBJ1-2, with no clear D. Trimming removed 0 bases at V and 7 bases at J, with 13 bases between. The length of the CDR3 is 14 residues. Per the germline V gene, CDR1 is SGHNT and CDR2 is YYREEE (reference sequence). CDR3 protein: CASSLELGRSGYTF. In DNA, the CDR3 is TGTGCCAGCAGCTTGGAATTGGGCAGAAGTGGCTACACCTTC.

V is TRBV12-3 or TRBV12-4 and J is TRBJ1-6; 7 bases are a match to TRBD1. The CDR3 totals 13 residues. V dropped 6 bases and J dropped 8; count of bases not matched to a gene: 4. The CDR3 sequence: CASRVTGDSPLHF. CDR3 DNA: TGTGCCAGCAGGGTAACAGGGGATTCACCCCTCCACTTT.

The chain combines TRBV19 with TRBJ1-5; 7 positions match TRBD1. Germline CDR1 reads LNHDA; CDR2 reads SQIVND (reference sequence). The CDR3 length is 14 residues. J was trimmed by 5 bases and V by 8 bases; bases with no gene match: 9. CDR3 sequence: CASAQGKVYQPQHF. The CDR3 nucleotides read TGTGCCAGTGCACAGGGGAAAGTTTATCAGCCCCAGCATTTT.

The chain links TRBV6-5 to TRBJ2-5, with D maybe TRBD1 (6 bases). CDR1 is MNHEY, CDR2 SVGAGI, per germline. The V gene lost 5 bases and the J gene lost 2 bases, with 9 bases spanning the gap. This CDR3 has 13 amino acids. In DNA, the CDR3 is TGTGCCAGCAGTCAGGGGAGTCAAGAGACCCAGTACTTC. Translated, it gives CASSQGSQETQYF.

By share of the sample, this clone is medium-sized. CDR3 residues: CASSLRTGFNQPQHF. CDR3 DNA sequence: TGTGCCAGCAGCTTGCGGACAGGGTTCAATCAGCCCCAGCATTTT. The rearrangement uses TRBV5-5 and TRBJ1-5; 8 nucleotides line up with TRBD1. The CDR3 runs to 15 residues. Looked up from germline, CDR1 is SGHKS and CDR2 is YYEKEE (reference sequence). After removal of 1 base from V and 3 bases from J, the junction contained 3 bases not matched to a gene.

This chain's CDR3 is CAISESGLAGNEQYF. The CDR3 DNA is TGTGCCATCAGTGAGTCCGGACTAGCGGGAAACGAGCAGTACTTC. The chain links TRBV10-3 to TRBJ2-7, with 12 bases fitting TRBD2. The CDR3 length is 15 residues. The V gene's germline CDR1 is ENHRY and CDR2 SYGVKD. The trim removed 0 bases at V and 5 bases at J, leaving 2 bases unmatched.

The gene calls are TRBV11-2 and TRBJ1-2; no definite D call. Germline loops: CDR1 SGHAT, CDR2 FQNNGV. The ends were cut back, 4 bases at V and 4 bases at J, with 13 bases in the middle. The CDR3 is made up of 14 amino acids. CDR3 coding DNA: TGTGCCAGCAGCTCCCCGGGAGTGGTCTATGGCTACACCTTC. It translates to CASSSPGVVYGYTF.

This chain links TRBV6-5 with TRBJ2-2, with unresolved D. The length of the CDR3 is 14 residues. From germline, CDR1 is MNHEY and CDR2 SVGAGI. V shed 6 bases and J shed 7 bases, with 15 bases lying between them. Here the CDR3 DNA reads TGTGCCAGCAGGCCCATCCCTGAGGACGGGGAGCTGTTTTTT. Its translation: CASRPIPEDGELFF.

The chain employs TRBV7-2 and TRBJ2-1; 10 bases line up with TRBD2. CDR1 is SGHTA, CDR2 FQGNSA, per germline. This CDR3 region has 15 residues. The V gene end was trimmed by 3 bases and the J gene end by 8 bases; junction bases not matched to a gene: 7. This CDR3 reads CASSFSSGSPYEQFF. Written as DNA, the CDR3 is TGTGCCAGCAGCTTCTCTAGCGGGAGTCCCTATGAGCAGTTCTTC. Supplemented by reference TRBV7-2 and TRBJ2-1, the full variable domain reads GAGVSQSPSNKVTEKGKDVELRCDPISGHTALYWYRQSLGQGLEFLIYFQGNSAPDKSGLPSDRFSAERTGGSVSTLTIQRTQQEDSAVYLCASSFSSGSPYEQFFGPGTRLTVL.

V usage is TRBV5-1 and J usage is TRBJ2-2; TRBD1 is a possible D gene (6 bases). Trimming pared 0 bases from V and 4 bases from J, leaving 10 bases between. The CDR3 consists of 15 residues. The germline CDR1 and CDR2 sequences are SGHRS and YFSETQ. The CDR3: CASSLEGGPTGELFF. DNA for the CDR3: TGCGCCAGCAGCTTGGAAGGGGGTCCCACCGGGGAGCTGTTTTTT.

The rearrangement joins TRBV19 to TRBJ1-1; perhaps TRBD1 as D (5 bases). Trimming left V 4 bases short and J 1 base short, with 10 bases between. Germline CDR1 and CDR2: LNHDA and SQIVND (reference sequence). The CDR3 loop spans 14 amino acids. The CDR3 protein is CASSNPGSNTEAFF. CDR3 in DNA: TGTGCCAGTAGTAACCCAGGGTCGAACACTGAAGCTTTCTTT.

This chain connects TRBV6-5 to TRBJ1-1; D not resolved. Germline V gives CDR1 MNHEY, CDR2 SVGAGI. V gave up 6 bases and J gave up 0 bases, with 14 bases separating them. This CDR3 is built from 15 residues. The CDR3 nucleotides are TGTGCCAGCAGGGCTCGACAAGGCATGAACACTGAAGCTTTCTTT. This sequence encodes CASRARQGMNTEAFF.

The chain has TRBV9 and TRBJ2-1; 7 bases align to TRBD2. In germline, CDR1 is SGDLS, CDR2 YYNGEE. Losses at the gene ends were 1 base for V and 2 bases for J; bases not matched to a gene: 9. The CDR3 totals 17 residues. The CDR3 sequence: CASSVQSGVRTYNEQFF. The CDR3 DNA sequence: TGTGCCAGCAGCGTACAAAGCGGGGTAAGAACCTACAATGAGCAGTTCTTC.

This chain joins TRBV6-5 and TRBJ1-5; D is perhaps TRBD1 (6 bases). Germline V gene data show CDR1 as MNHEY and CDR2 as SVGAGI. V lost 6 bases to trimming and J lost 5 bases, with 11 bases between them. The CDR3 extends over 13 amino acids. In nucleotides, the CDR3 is TGTGCCAGCAGAGGGACAATTGATCAGCCCCAGCATTTT. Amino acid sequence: CASRGTIDQPQHF.

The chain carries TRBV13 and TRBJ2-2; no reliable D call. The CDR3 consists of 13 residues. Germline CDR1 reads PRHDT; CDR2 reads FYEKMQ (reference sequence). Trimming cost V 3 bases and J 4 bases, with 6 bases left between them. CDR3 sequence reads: CASSFPGTGELFF. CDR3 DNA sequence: TGTGCCAGCAGCTTTCCCGGCACCGGGGAGCTGTTTTTT.

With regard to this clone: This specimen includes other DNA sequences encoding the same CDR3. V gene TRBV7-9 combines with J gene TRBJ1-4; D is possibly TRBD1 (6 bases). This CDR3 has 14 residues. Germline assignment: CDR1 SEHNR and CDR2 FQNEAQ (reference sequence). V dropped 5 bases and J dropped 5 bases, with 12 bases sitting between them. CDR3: CASSLRGGNEKLFF. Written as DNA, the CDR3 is TGTGCCAGCAGCCTCAGGGGTGGGAATGAAAAACTGTTTTTT.

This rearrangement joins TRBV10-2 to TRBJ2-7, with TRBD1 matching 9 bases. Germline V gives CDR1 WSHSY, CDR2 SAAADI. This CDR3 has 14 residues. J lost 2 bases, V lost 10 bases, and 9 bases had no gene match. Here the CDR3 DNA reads TGCGCCACCAAACAGGGGACAGGGACCTACGAGCAGTACTTC. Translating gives CATKQGTGTYEQYF.

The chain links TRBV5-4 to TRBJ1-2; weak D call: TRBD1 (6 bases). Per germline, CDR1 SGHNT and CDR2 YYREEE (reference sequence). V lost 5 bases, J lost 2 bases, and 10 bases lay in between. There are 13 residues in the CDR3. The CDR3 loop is CASSPDRNYGYTF. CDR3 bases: TGTGCCAGCAGTCCCGACAGGAACTATGGCTACACCTTC.